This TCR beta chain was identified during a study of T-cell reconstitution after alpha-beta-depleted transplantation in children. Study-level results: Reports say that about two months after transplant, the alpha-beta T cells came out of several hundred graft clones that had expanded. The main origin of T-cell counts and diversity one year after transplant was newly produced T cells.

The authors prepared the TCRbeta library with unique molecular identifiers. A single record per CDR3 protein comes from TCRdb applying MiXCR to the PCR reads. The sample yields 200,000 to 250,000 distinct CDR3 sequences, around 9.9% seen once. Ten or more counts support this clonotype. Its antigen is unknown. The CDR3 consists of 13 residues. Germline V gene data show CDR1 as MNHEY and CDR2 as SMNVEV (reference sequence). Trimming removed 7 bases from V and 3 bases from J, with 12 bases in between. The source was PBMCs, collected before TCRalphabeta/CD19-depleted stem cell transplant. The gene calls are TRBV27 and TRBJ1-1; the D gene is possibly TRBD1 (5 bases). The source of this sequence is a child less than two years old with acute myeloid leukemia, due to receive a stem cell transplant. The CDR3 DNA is TGTGCCAGCACACGCTGGGGGGACACTGAAGCTTTCTTT. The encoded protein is CASTRWGDTEAFF.